This T cell receptor beta chain was found in a study of blood T cells in healthy people across ages. The authors ran a second PCR of 7 to 11 cycles using a sample-barcoded 5' primer and a J-beta primer mix. TCRdb processed the 5' RACE reads anew with MiXCR; each CDR3 protein has one entry. The sample consists of roughly 800,000 distinct CDR3 sequences, over 45% of them appearing once. The sequenced sample consisted of blood. This receptor was identified in a man between 25 and 39 years old in good health.

This chain's CDR3 is CASSSRGLYSGANVLTF. CDR3 nucleotides: TGCGCCAGCAGCTCCCGGGGACTGTACTCTGGGGCCAACGTCCTGACTTTC. J is TRBJ2-6 and V is TRBV5-1, with TRBD2 as a possible D gene (6 bases). The CDR3 extends over 17 amino acids. V was trimmed by 3 bases and J by 0 bases, leaving 13 bases between them. From germline, CDR1 is SGHRS and CDR2 YFSETQ. The whole variable domain, filled in from reference TRBV5-1 and TRBJ2-6, reads KAGVTQTPRYLIKTRGQQVTLSCSPISGHRSVSWYQQTPGQGLQFLFEYFSETQRNKGNFPGRFSGRQFSNSRSEMNVSTLELGDSALYLCASSSRGLYSGANVLTFGAGSRLTVL.